Listed below are T cell receptor beta chains from one sample, sequenced in a study of response to subunit inactivated influenza vaccine. TCRdb re-called the RT-PCR reads with MiXCR, one entry per CDR3 protein. This table has 610,000 or so distinct CDR3 sequences, 13% to 15% appearing once. Specimen: PBMCs from blood, collected 12 days after vaccination. The receptors come from a man between 45 and 60 years old who received an inactivated influenza vaccine. Each CDR3 is given with its conserved first and last residue. The D gene is left open where the match is weak. Clone size is given for some rows only: seen once, a few or many times, or a class if the clone is expanded.

>TRBJ2-5|TRBD2|TRBV25-1|few
CASSPSGGSGETQYF
TGTGCCAGCAGTCCTAGCGGGGGTTCAGGAGAGACCCAGTACTTC
>TRBJ2-1|NA|TRBV20-1|NA
CSASLLDEQFF
TGCAGTGCTAGCCTTTTAGATGAGCAGTTCTTC
>TRBJ2-5|TRBD2|TRBV2|NA
CASSEGFATGGLQETQYF
TGTGCCAGCAGTGAAGGTTTTGCGACGGGGGGGCTCCAAGAGACCCAGTACTTC
>TRBJ2-5|TRBD1|TRBV10-3|NA
CAISERQGARETQYF
TGTGCCATCAGTGAGAGGCAGGGGGCGCGGGAGACCCAGTACTTC
>TRBJ1-2|TRBD1|TRBV24-1|NA
CATSEQGASHGYTF
TGTGCCACCAGTGAACAGGGGGCCTCGCATGGCTACACCTTC
>TRBJ2-7|TRBD2|TRBV4-3|many
CASSQDFSGRGYEQYF
TGCGCCAGCAGCCAAGATTTTAGCGGGAGAGGCTACGAGCAGTACTTC
>TRBJ2-7|TRBD1|TRBV11-3|few
CASSKGQGNWEQYF
TGTGCCAGCAGCAAGGGACAGGGGAATTGGGAGCAGTACTTC
>TRBJ1-2|TRBD1|TRBV29-1|many
CSVGTPRQGARGYTF
TGCAGCGTTGGGACGCCAAGACAGGGGGCGCGGGGCTACACCTTC
>TRBJ2-7|TRBD1|TRBV29-1|NA
CSVGSRTGIEREQYF
TGCAGCGTTGGGTCCCGGACAGGCATCGAGAGGGAGCAGTACTTC
>TRBJ2-6|TRBD2|TRBV4-1|few
CASSQEFFGGSLISSGANVLTF
TGCGCCAGCAGCCAAGAGTTCTTCGGGGGGTCACTCATAAGCTCTGGGGCCAACGTCCTGACTTTC
>TRBJ2-1|TRBD2|TRBV6-1|few
CASSLAGALDEQFF
TGTGCCAGCAGTCTAGCGGGGGCCCTAGATGAGCAGTTCTTC
>TRBJ2-3|TRBD2|TRBV7-9|NA
CASSWGLAGVRDTQYF
TGTGCCAGCAGCTGGGGACTAGCGGGAGTACGAGATACGCAGTATTTT
>TRBJ2-3|NA|TRBV7-9|many
CASSSNRVRRDTQYF
TGTGCCAGCAGCTCTAACAGGGTCCGTAGAGATACGCAGTATTTT
>TRBJ1-3|NA|TRBV5-5|NA
CASSSGTPGNTIYF
TGTGCCAGCAGCTCCGGGACCCCTGGAAACACCATATATTTT
>TRBJ1-1|TRBD1|TRBV6-1|NA
CASSGKDRGRRGNTEAFF
TGTGCCAGCAGTGGTAAGGACAGGGGGCGAAGAGGGAACACTGAAGCTTTCTTT
>TRBJ2-3|NA|TRBV6-1|NA
CASSTDRGGTDTQYF
TGTGCCAGCAGCACGGACCGCGGGGGCACAGATACGCAGTATTTT
>TRBJ1-4|NA|TRBV18|NA
CASSPLEATTGEKLFF
TGTGCCAGCTCACCACTCGAAGCAACCACGGGGGAAAAACTGTTTTTT
>TRBJ2-2|NA|TRBV12-3/TRBV12-4|many
CAITTVYTGELFF
TGTGCCATCACAACAGTGTACACCGGGGAGCTGTTTTTT
>TRBJ2-3|NA|TRBV18|NA
CASSPRQLSSTDTQYF
TGTGCCAGCTCACCACGACAGCTAAGTTCCACAGATACGCAGTATTTT
>TRBJ2-1|NA|TRBV7-3|NA
CASSSLPGNEQFF
TGTGCCAGCAGCTCACTTCCTGGAAATGAGCAGTTCTTC
>TRBJ2-1|TRBD2|TRBV5-1|NA
CASSLRLAGGDNEQFF
TGCGCCAGCAGCTTGAGACTAGCGGGGGGGGACAATGAGCAGTTCTTC
>TRBJ1-5|NA|TRBV3-1|NA
CASAGTGNQPQHF
TGTGCCAGCGCAGGTACCGGCAATCAGCCCCAGCATTTT
>TRBJ2-6|NA|TRBV23-1|few
CASSPRPYWGSGANVLTF
TGCGCCAGCAGTCCACGGCCATACTGGGGCTCTGGGGCCAACGTCCTGACTTTC
>TRBJ2-5|NA|TRBV28|few
CASRKGGRLETQYF
TGTGCCAGCAGAAAGGGGGGGCGTCTTGAGACCCAGTACTTC
>TRBJ2-1|NA|TRBV5-1|NA
CASSLRVDNEQFF
TGCGCCAGCAGCTTGCGGGTGGACAATGAGCAGTTCTTC
>TRBJ2-7|TRBD1|TRBV18|few
CASSAGQGPSSYEQYF
TGTGCCAGCTCAGCAGGACAGGGGCCCTCCTCCTACGAGCAGTACTTC
>TRBJ1-6|TRBD1|TRBV7-8|NA
CASSSQGFSPLHF
TGTGCCAGCAGCTCACAGGGGTTCTCACCCCTCCACTTT
>TRBJ1-5|NA|TRBV10-2|few
CASSEWGLNQPQHF
TGCGCCAGCAGTGAGTGGGGCCTTAATCAGCCCCAGCATTTT
>TRBJ2-1|NA|TRBV29-1|NA
CSVRQGANEQFF
TGCAGCGTTCGGCAGGGTGCCAATGAGCAGTTCTTC
>TRBJ2-7|TRBD1|TRBV3-1|few
CASSQDRVHEQYF
TGTGCCAGCAGCCAGGACAGGGTCCACGAGCAGTACTTC
>TRBJ2-1|NA|TRBV7-9|few
CASSYQLSGSYNEQFF
TGTGCCAGCAGCTACCAACTTAGCGGCTCCTACAATGAGCAGTTCTTC
>TRBJ2-1|NA|TRBV7-6|NA
CASSLDRQQPYNEQFF
TGTGCCAGCAGCTTAGACCGCCAGCAGCCCTACAATGAGCAGTTCTTC
>TRBJ2-3|NA|TRBV20-1|few
CSDRPSPDTQYF
TGCAGTGACAGACCCAGCCCAGATACGCAGTATTTT
>TRBJ2-2|NA|TRBV6-9|few
CASSSRRALGTYGGELFF
TGTGCCAGCAGTTCGCGCCGTGCGCTAGGAACCTATGGCGGGGAGCTGTTTTTT
>TRBJ2-7|NA|TRBV25-1|NA
CASRRAGTSYEQYF
TGTGCCAGCAGGAGGGCGGGTACCTCCTACGAGCAGTACTTC
>TRBJ2-3|TRBD1|TRBV4-2|few
CASSQVVATGGTDTQYF
TGTGCCAGCAGCCAAGTGGTCGCGACAGGGGGCACAGATACGCAGTATTTT
>TRBJ2-5|NA|TRBV4-3|NA
CASSQVDTPETQYF
TGCGCCAGCAGCCAAGTAGATACTCCAGAGACCCAGTACTTC
>TRBJ1-1|NA|TRBV20-1|NA
CSARGPSLNTEAFF
TGCAGTGCTAGAGGGCCAAGCCTGAACACTGAAGCTTTCTTT
>TRBJ2-6|NA|TRBV20-1|few
CSAEEVATGANVLTF
TGCAGTGCGGAAGAGGTCGCGACTGGGGCCAACGTCCTGACTTTC
>TRBJ2-3|NA|TRBV20-1|few
CSATKTAEGSDTQYF
TGCAGTGCGACAAAAACAGCGGAGGGCTCAGATACGCAGTATTTT
>TRBJ2-1|NA|TRBV5-1|few
CASSQLGGLSYNEQFF
TGCGCCAGCAGCCAGCTGGGCGGCCTCTCCTACAATGAGCAGTTCTTC
>TRBJ2-5|NA|TRBV7-2|few
CASSFGGQKETQYF
TGTGCCAGCAGCTTTGGAGGACAGAAAGAGACCCAGTACTTC
>TRBJ2-2|NA|TRBV11-2|many
CASSFMGVDTGELFF
TGTGCCAGCAGCTTTATGGGGGTAGACACCGGGGAGCTGTTTTTT
>TRBJ2-1|TRBD2|TRBV15|few
CATSSDGAGGDEQFF
TGTGCCACCAGCAGCGACGGGGCGGGAGGGGATGAGCAGTTCTTC
>TRBJ2-3|NA|TRBV7-9|NA
CASSLMGSTDTQYF
TGTGCCAGCAGCTTAATGGGAAGCACAGATACGCAGTATTTT
>TRBJ2-2|NA|TRBV6-2/TRBV6-3|NA
CASSYTRNTEELFF
TGTGCCAGCAGTTACACCAGGAACACCGAGGAGCTGTTTTTT
>TRBJ2-5|TRBD1|TRBV10-3|many
CAISEFSAWTGVLETQYF
TGTGCCATCAGTGAGTTTTCGGCCTGGACAGGGGTATTAGAGACCCAGTACTTC
>TRBJ2-1|NA|TRBV6-5|few
CASSYSTVGGSSYNEQFF
TGTGCCAGCAGTTACTCGACGGTAGGGGGAAGCTCCTACAATGAGCAGTTCTTC